The present TCR beta chain was sequenced within a study of blood T cell repertoires in COVID-19. As for the study in general: COVID-19 samples collected from the United States, Italy and Spain covered acute and convalescent phases. PBMCs, B-cell-depleted T cells, or T cells were the source of the cDNA or gDNA that made up the material.

As processed by the authors: Reference gene primer amplification gave nucleated cell count estimates. The data were produced by immunoSEQ multiplex PCR, yet TCRdb's version contains in-frame clones alone and is incomplete. That table is the source of V, J and clone size, and D and trimming were worked out from the DNA. Of about 130,000 clones in the sample, 75% to 90% were seen once. The CDR3 contains 15 residues. CDR1 and CDR2 (germline): MNHEY, SVGAGI. V was shortened by 6 bases and J by 9 bases, with 18 bases between the two germline ends. This sequence was found in a human donor in a cohort sampled during active COVID-19. The specimen sequenced was peripheral blood. The chain couples TRBV6-5 to TRBJ1-6; perhaps TRBD1 as D (6 bases). In DNA form, the CDR3 reads TGTGCCAGCAGGGATGGGCCGCAGGGGCGTTCACCCCTCCACTTT. Its protein product is CASRDGPQGRSPLHF.